This TCR beta chain was sequenced during a study of ipilimumab plus nivolumab after autologous stem cell transplantation. Checkpoint therapy with ipilimumab 1 mg/kg began 14 to 28 days after transplant. The germline V and J ends were trimmed by 0 bases and 5 bases, with 8 bases remaining between them. CDR3 size: 13 residues. CDR1 and CDR2 (germline): SGDLS, YYNGEE. TCRdb's copy holds only in-frame clones and misses some; the assay was immunoSEQ multiplex PCR. This table holds tens of thousands of clones, around 80% found once. This sample comprised PBMCs, obtained in a trial of ipilimumab plus nivolumab as post-transplant consolidation. The chain uses TRBV9 and TRBJ2-5; tentative D call: TRBD2 (6 bases). The sequence was collected from a male donor with diffuse large B-cell lymphoma. The CDR3 coding sequence is TGTGCCAGCAGCGTAGTGGGGGGTGAGACCCAGTACTTC. Translation gives CASSVVGGETQYF.